Each of the 11 T cell receptor beta chains below was sequenced from the same sample in a study of CD4 T cells in relation to SARS-CoV-2 and coronaviruses. Measured with immunoSEQ multiplex PCR; TCRdb has only the in-frame clones, and not every one. Of some 29,000 clones in the sample, about 80% were seen once. For these receptors, no antigen is known. Unexposed donor CD4+ T cells date from about 2011-2018, before the COVID-19 pandemic. Isolation of CD4+ T cells took place after less than 11 days in culture. The specimen sequenced was CD4+ T cells from PBMCs, cultured in vitro. These receptors all stem from a human donor in good health.

This chain joins TRBV6-5 and TRBJ1-1; tentatively, D is TRBD1 (6 bases). The ends were cut back, 0 bases at V and 10 bases at J, with 18 bases in the middle. Per germline, CDR1 MNHEY and CDR2 SVGAGI. This CDR3 is built from 15 residues. The CDR3 loop is CASSYSRGPTLGAFF. The CDR3 nucleotides read TGTGCCAGCAGTTACTCGCGGGGGCCTACCCTGGGAGCTTTCTTT.

In this sample, this clone turned up a few times. The chain is built from TRBV10-1 and TRBJ1-3; D unclear. CDR1 is WNHNN, CDR2 SYGVQD, per germline (reference sequence). Trimming removed 3 bases at V and 4 bases at J, with 10 bases between. CDR3 length equals 14 residues. The CDR3 loop is CASSEFRRGNTIYF. CDR3 sequence (DNA): TGCGCCAGCAGTGAATTCAGGAGGGGAAACACCATATATTTT.

The rearrangement joins TRBV2 to TRBJ1-1; D gene ambiguous. The V and J ends lost 7 bases and 2 bases respectively, with 11 bases between them. The CDR3 is 13 amino acids. CDR1 SNHLY and CDR2 FYNNEI come from the germline V gene. CDR3 loop: CASKSAGNTEAFF. The DNA for the CDR3 is TGTGCCAGCAAGAGCGCAGGTAACACTGAAGCTTTCTTT.

The chain combines TRBV28 with TRBJ1-1; D uncertain. The CDR3 loop spans 15 amino acids. The germline V gene encodes CDR1 MDHEN and CDR2 SYDVKM. Trimming left V 6 bases short and J 1 base short, with 15 bases between. The CDR3: CASRGGHAGNTEAFF. The CDR3, as DNA: TGTGCCAGCAGGGGAGGCCACGCAGGGAACACTGAAGCTTTCTTT.

The rearrangement links TRBV12-5 to TRBJ1-4; 9 bases fit TRBD1. Germline assignment: CDR1 LGHNT and CDR2 FRNRAP. Germline trimming cut 8 bases from V and 5 bases from J; bases unmatched to any gene: 6. The CDR3 extends over 14 amino acids. The CDR3 reads CASSDGQGNEKLFF. The DNA of the CDR3 is TGTGCTAGTAGCGATGGACAGGGGAATGAAAAACTGTTTTTT. The entire variable domain, with the rest obtained from reference TRBV12-5 and TRBJ1-4, is as follows: DARVTQTPRHKVTEMGQEVTMRCQPILGHNTVFWYRQTMMQGLELLAYFRNRAPLDDSGMPKDRFSAEMPDATLATLKIQPSEPRDSAVYFCASSDGQGNEKLFFGSGTQLSVL.

The chain is built from TRBV18 and TRBJ1-1; perhaps TRBD1 as D (5 bases). Trimming took 3 bases from V and 5 from J, leaving 25 bases between them. CDR1 and CDR2 (germline): KGHSH, LQKENI. The CDR3 runs to 18 residues. This CDR3 reads CASSPLPEGLNRGTEAFF. The CDR3 DNA is TGTGCCAGCTCACCCCTACCCGAGGGACTGAATCGGGGGACTGAAGCTTTCTTT.

The V call is TRBV16, the J call TRBJ1-5; D gene ambiguous. The CDR3 sequence is 14 residues long. The V end lost 2 bases, the J end lost 1 base, and 6 bases lay between the germline ends. Germline CDR1 and CDR2: KGHSY and FQNENV. The CDR3 spells CASSQLLSNQPQHF. In nucleotides, the CDR3 is TGTGCCAGCAGCCAACTCCTCAGCAATCAGCCCCAGCATTTT.

The J gene is TRBJ1-5, the V gene TRBV4-3, with a weak D call TRBD1 (5 bases). The CDR3 spans 17 residues. V gave up 0 bases and J gave up 6 bases, with 18 bases separating them. CDR1 is LGHNA, CDR2 YSLEER, per germline. The CDR3 DNA follows: TGCGCCAGCAGCCAAGATCTCCCGCTCAGGGTTGGTCAGCCCCAGCATTTT. This gives the protein CASSQDLPLRVGQPQHF.

CDR3 in DNA: TGTGCCTCCCCAGAGGAACAGCTCTTAGCGGGAGGTGCGTGCACCGGGGAGCTGTTTTTT. Amino acid sequence: CASPEEQLLAGGACTGELFF. The V call is TRBV21-1, the J call TRBJ2-2; the table calls TRBD2, which could not be checked here. TRBV21-1 is a known pseudogene. The CDR3 runs to 20 residues.

This chain connects TRBV25-1 to TRBJ2-7, with a possible D match to TRBD2 (7 bases). V was clipped by 0 bases and J by 7 bases, with 16 bases between them. Germline V CDR1 and CDR2: MGHDK, SYGVNS. This CDR3 region has 15 residues. DNA for the CDR3: TGTGCCAGCAGTGAATACGGAGGGGGGGACCGAGAGCAGTACTTC. Translating gives CASSEYGGGDREQYF.

The chain links TRBV4-1 to TRBJ2-4, with D perhaps matching TRBD2 (7 bases). The CDR3 extends over 16 amino acids. Trimming took off 2 bases at V and 6 bases at J, with 17 bases between the two ends. CDR1 is MGHRA, CDR2 YSYEKL, per germline. CDR3 residues: CASSQPSRGGGNIQYF. The DNA for the CDR3 is TGCGCCAGCAGCCAACCCTCGAGGGGGGGCGGAAACATTCAGTACTTC.